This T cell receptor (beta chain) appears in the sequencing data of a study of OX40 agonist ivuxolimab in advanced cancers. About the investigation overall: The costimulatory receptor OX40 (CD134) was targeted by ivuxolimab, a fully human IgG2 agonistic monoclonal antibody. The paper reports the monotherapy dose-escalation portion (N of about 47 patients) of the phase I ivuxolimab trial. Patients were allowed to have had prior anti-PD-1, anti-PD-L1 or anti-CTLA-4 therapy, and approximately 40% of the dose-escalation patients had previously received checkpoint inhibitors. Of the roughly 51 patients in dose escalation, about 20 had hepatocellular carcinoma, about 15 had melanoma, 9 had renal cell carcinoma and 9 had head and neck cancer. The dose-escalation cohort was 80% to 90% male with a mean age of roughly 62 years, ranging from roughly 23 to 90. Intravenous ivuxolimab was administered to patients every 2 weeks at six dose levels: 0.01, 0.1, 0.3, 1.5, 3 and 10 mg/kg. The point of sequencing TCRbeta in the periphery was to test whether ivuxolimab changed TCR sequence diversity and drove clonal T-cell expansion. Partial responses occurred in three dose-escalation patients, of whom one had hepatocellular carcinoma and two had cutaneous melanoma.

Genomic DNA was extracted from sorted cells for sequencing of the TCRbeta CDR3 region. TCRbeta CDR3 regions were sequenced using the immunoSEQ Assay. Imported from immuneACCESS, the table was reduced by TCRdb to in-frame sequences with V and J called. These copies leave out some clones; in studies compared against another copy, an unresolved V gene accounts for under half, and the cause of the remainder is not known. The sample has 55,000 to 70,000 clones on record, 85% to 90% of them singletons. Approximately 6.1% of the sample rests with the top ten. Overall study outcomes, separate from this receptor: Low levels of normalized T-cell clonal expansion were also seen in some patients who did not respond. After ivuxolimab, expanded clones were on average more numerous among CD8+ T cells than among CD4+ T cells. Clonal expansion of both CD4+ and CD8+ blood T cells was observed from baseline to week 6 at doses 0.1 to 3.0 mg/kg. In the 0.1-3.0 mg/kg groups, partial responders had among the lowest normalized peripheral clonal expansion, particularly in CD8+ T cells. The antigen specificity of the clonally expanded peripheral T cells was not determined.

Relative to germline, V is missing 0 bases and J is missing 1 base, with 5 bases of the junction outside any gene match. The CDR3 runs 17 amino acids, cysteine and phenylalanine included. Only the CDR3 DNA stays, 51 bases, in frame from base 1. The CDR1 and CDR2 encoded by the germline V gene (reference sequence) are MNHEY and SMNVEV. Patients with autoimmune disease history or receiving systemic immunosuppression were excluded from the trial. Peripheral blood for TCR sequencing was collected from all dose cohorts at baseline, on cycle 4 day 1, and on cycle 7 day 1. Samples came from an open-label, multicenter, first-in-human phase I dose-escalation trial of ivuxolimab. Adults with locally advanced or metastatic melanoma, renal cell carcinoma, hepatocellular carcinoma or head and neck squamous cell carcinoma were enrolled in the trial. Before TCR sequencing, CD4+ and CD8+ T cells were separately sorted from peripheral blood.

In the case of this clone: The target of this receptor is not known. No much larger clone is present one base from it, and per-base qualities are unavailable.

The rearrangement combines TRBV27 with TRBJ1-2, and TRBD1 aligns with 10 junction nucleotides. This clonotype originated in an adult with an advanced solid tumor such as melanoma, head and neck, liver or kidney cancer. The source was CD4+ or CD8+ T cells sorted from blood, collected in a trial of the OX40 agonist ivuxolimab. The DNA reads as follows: TGTGCCAGCAGTTTATCTTCGGGGACAGGGGTTAACTATGGCTACACCTTC. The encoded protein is CASSLSSGTGVNYGYTF.